These T cell receptor beta chains were read from a single sample in a study of spatial heterogeneity in lung cancer. Each CDR3 protein is one row after TCRdb ran MiXCR on the 5' RACE reads. The repertoire holds approximately 39,000 distinct CDR3 sequences, roughly 6% seen once, with 9.5% to 13% in the top ten. The sequencing here drew on PBMCs, taken at surgery. The receptors shown here come from a male donor with early-stage non-small cell lung cancer. Both conserved end residues are part of each CDR3. A D gene is named only where the DNA matches it firmly. Expanded clones get a size class; other rows say once, few or many, or leave the size out.

V: TRBV29-1; size: many; D: TRBD1; J: TRBJ1-5; DNA: TGCAGCGTTGTGACAGGGCACAATCAGCCCCAGCATTTT; CDR3: CSVVTGHNQPQHF
V: TRBV14; size: many; D: -; J: TRBJ1-1; DNA: TGTGCCAGCAGCCATTTCGGGAAATCGAACACTGAAGCTTTCTTT; CDR3: CASSHFGKSNTEAFF
V: TRBV6-2/TRBV6-3; size: few; D: -; J: TRBJ1-1; DNA: TGTGCCAGCAGGCAATCTTTGCCTTATAGGGCTTTCTTT; CDR3: CASRQSLPYRAFF
V: TRBV20-1; size: many; D: TRBD2; J: TRBJ2-5; DNA: TGCAGTGCCTTATCGACTAGCGGGGCGGATGAGACCCAGTACTTC; CDR3: CSALSTSGADETQYF
V: TRBV6-1; size: many; D: -; J: TRBJ2-3; DNA: TGTGCCAGCAGTGAAATGGGGGGCTCTCAGACAGATACGCAGTATTTT; CDR3: CASSEMGGSQTDTQYF
V: TRBV5-6; size: many; D: TRBD1; J: TRBJ2-1; DNA: TGTGCCAGCAGCTGGCCGGGACAGGTTTCGGGGCAGTTCTTC; CDR3: CASSWPGQVSGQFF
V: TRBV5-6; size: few; D: -; J: TRBJ1-3; DNA: TGTGCCAGCAGCTTGGTGACCCCGAGCTCTGGAAACACCATATATTTT; CDR3: CASSLVTPSSGNTIYF
V: TRBV5-1; size: many; D: -; J: TRBJ2-1; DNA: TGCGCCAGCAGTTCTGGCCTCGATGAGCAGTTCTTC; CDR3: CASSSGLDEQFF
V: TRBV6-2/TRBV6-3; size: few; D: -; J: TRBJ1-2; DNA: TGTGCCAGCAGTTTTTCCTCTACTAACTATGGCTACACCTTC; CDR3: CASSFSSTNYGYTF
V: TRBV7-3; size: many; D: TRBD1; J: TRBJ2-1; DNA: TGTGCCAGCAGCTTAGAGACAGGGGGAAGTAATGAGCAGTTCTTC; CDR3: CASSLETGGSNEQFF
V: TRBV18; size: many; D: -; J: TRBJ1-1; DNA: TGTGCCAGCTCACCAGGGGCATCCACTGAAGCTTTCTTT; CDR3: CASSPGASTEAFF
V: TRBV4-1; size: many; D: -; J: TRBJ2-3; DNA: TGCGCCAGCAGCCAAGTCGCGGGGGCGTTCGCAGATACGCAGTATTTT; CDR3: CASSQVAGAFADTQYF
V: TRBV6-2/TRBV6-3; size: many; D: TRBD2; J: TRBJ2-3; DNA: TGTGCCAGCAGGGGTAGCGGGGCCCGGGCAGATACGCAGTATTTT; CDR3: CASRGSGARADTQYF
V: TRBV20-1; size: many; D: -; J: TRBJ1-3; DNA: TGCAGTGCTAGAGATAGGGAATTTGGAAACACCATATATTTT; CDR3: CSARDREFGNTIYF
V: TRBV2; size: many; D: -; J: TRBJ2-7; DNA: TGTGCCAGCAGTGGGGCAGTGAACGAGCAGTACTTC; CDR3: CASSGAVNEQYF
V: TRBV6-4; size: many; D: -; J: TRBJ1-3; DNA: TGTGCCAGCAGTGAGACAGAGACTGGAAACACCATATATTTT; CDR3: CASSETETGNTIYF
V: TRBV28; size: -; D: -; J: TRBJ2-7; DNA: TGTGCCAGCAGACCTTTAGGGCTCGAGCAGTACTTC; CDR3: CASRPLGLEQYF
V: TRBV2; size: many; D: -; J: TRBJ1-1; DNA: TGTGCCAGCAATTTGGGAACTGAAGCTTTCTTT; CDR3: CASNLGTEAFF
V: TRBV3-1; size: many; D: -; J: TRBJ2-3; DNA: TGTGCCAGCAGCCAAGGACTCCTTGCAGATACGCAGTATTTT; CDR3: CASSQGLLADTQYF
V: TRBV7-9; size: many; D: TRBD1; J: TRBJ1-4; DNA: TGTGCCAGCAGCTCCGGACAGGGGGCTAATGAAAAACTGTTTTTT; CDR3: CASSSGQGANEKLFF
V: TRBV28; size: many; D: -; J: TRBJ1-1; DNA: TGTGCCAGCAGTTTATCCTTAAAGTCCAGGAGGAACACTGAAGCTTTCTTT; CDR3: CASSLSLKSRRNTEAFF
V: TRBV18; size: many; D: -; J: TRBJ1-1; DNA: TGTGCCAGCTCCCCCATCGGGCAGGAGAACACTGAAGCTTTCTTT; CDR3: CASSPIGQENTEAFF
V: TRBV2; size: -; D: TRBD2; J: TRBJ2-4; DNA: TGTGCCAGCAAGGGGCTAGCGGGGTCCAAAAACATTCAGTACTTC; CDR3: CASKGLAGSKNIQYF
V: TRBV7-3; size: many; D: -; J: TRBJ2-7; DNA: TGTGCCAGCAGCGATACGACACCTTCCTACGAGCAGTACTTC; CDR3: CASSDTTPSYEQYF
V: TRBV7-9; size: many; D: -; J: TRBJ2-7; DNA: TGTGCCAGCAGCTTAACGGGCGAGCAGTACTTC; CDR3: CASSLTGEQYF
V: TRBV5-4; size: many; D: TRBD2; J: TRBJ2-5; DNA: TGTGCCAGCAGCTCACGGGGGACTAGCGGTGAGACCCAGTACTTC; CDR3: CASSSRGTSGETQYF
V: TRBV30; size: few; D: TRBD2; J: TRBJ2-5; DNA: TGTGCCTGGAGTGGAGGGGCCTCTAGCGGAGGGGAGACCCAGTACTTC; CDR3: CAWSGGASSGGETQYF
V: TRBV5-4; size: -; D: -; J: TRBJ1-4; DNA: TGTGCCAGCAGCTTTAGTCGAGCACGAGATTTCGTTTTT; CDR3: CASSFSRARDFVF
V: TRBV30; size: many; D: -; J: TRBJ1-5; DNA: TGTGCCTGGAGTTACAGTGGAAATCAGCCCCAGCATTTT; CDR3: CAWSYSGNQPQHF